The source of this T cell receptor (beta chain) is a study of cytomegalovirus exposure and HLA in healthy donors. It was with 60 Vbeta and 13 Jbeta primers that the PCR ran. Measured with immunoSEQ multiplex PCR; TCRdb has only the in-frame clones, and not every one. Of approximately 160,000 clones listed, roughly four fifths are singletons. CDR1 and CDR2 (germline): SGHTA, FQGNSA. The length of the CDR3 is 13 residues. V was shortened by 5 bases and J by 4 bases, with 11 bases between the two germline ends. This clone has more than one count but fewer than ten. Sequencing input: PBMCs. The gene calls are TRBV7-2 and TRBJ1-2; D might be TRBD1 (6 bases). This clonotype originated in a woman in her forties in good health and CMV-seronegative. The CDR3 DNA reads TGTGCCAGCAGCCTACAGACAGGCTATGGCTACACCTTC. It translates to CASSLQTGYGYTF.